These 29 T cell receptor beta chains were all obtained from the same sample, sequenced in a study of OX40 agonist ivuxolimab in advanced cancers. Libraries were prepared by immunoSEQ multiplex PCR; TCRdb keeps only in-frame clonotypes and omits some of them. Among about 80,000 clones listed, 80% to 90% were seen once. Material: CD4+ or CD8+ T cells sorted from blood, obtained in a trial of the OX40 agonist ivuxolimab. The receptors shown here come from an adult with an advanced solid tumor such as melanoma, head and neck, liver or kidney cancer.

CDR3 protein: CASSFARRINTGELFF. DNA for the CDR3: TGTGCCAGCAGCTTTGCTCGACGGATAAACACCGGGGAGCTGTTTTTT. The J gene is TRBJ2-2, the V gene TRBV5-5; D unclear. This CDR3 has 16 residues. V gave up 2 bases and J gave up 2 bases, with 13 bases separating them. Germline loops: CDR1 SGHKS, CDR2 YYEKEE (reference sequence).

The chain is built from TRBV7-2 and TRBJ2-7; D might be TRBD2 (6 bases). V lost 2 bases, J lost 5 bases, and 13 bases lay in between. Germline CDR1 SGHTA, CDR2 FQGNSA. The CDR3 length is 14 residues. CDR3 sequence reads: CASSLNGSGDEQYF. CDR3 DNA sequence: TGTGCCAGCAGCTTAAACGGGAGCGGCGACGAGCAGTACTTC.

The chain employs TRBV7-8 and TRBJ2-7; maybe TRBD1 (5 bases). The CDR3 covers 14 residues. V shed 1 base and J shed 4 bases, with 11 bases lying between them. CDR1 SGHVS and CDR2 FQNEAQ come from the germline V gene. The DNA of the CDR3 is TGTGCCAGCAGCTTAGGTATAGGGGATTACGAGCAGTACTTC. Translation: CASSLGIGDYEQYF.

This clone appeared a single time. The CDR3 loop is CANLGLAGYNEQFF. The CDR3, as DNA: TGTGCCAACCTGGGACTAGCGGGATACAATGAGCAGTTCTTC. The V call is TRBV2, the J call TRBJ2-1, with 13 bases fitting TRBD2. This CDR3 contains 14 residues. Germline V CDR1 and CDR2: SNHLY, FYNNEI. V dropped 10 bases and J dropped 4; count of bases not matched to a gene: 4.

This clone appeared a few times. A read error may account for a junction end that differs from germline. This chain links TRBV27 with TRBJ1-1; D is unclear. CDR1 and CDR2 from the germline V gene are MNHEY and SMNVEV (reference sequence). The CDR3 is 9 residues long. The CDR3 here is CASSLRTAF. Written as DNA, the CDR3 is TGTGCCAGCAGTTTAAGGACGGCGTTT.

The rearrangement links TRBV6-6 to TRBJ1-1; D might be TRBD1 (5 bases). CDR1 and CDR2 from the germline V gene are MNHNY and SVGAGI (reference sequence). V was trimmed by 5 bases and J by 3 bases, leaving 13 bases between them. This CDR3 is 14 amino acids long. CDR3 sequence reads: CASSTIDSYTEAFF. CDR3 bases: TGTGCCAGCAGTACCATAGACAGTTACACTGAAGCTTTCTTT.

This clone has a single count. Here the CDR3 reads CASSLDDYRTGELFF. In DNA form, the CDR3 reads TGTGCCAGCAGCCTGGATGACTATCGCACCGGGGAGCTGTTTTTT. This chain links TRBV11-1 with TRBJ2-2; possible D gene TRBD2, 5 bases. V dropped 5 bases and J dropped 4 bases, with 14 bases sitting between them. The germline gives CDR1 SGHAT, CDR2 FQDESV (reference sequence). The CDR3 runs 15 residues.

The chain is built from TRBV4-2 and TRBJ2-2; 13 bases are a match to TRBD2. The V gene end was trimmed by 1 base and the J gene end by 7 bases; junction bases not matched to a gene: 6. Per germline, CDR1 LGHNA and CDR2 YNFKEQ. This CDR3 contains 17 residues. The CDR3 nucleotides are TGTGCCAGCAGCCAAGGGACTAGCGGGAGTGTGTTCGGGGAGCTGTTTTTT. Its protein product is CASSQGTSGSVFGELFF.

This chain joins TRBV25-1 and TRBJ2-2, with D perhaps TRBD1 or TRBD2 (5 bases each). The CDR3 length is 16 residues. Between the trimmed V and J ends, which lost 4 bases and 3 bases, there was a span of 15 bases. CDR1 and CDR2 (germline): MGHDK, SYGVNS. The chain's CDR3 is CASSGGMRLYTGELFF. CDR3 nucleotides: TGTGCCAGCAGTGGGGGGATGAGGTTATACACCGGGGAGCTGTTTTTT.

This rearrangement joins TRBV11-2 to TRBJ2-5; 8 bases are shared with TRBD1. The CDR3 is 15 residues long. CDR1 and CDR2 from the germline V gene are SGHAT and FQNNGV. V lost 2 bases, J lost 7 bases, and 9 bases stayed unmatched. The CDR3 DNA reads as TGTGCCAGCAGCTTATCGCAGGGGGCCCTGGGGACCCAGTACTTC. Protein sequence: CASSLSQGALGTQYF.

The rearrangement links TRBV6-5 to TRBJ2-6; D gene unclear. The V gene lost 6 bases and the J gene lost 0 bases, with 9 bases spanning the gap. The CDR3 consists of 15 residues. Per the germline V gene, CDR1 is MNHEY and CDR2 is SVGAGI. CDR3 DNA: TGTGCCAGCAGCAGATATAACTCTGGGGCCAACGTCCTGACTTTC. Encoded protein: CASSRYNSGANVLTF.

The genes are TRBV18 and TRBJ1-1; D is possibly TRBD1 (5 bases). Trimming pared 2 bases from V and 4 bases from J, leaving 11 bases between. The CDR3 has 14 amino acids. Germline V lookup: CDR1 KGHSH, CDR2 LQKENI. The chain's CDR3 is CASSPSGTLTEAFF. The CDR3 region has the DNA TGTGCCAGCTCACCATCAGGGACCCTCACTGAAGCTTTCTTT.

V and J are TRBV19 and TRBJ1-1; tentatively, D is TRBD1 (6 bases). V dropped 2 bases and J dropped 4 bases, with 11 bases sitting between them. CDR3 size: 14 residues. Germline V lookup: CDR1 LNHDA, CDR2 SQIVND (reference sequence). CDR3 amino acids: CASSIKRGGTEAFF. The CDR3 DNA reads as TGTGCCAGTAGTATAAAGAGGGGGGGCACTGAAGCTTTCTTT.

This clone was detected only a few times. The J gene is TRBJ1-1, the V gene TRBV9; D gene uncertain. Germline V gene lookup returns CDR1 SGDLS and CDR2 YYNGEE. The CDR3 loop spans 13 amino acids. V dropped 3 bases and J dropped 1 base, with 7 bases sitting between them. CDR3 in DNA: TGTGCCAGCAGCGGCGGCGGGAACACTGAAGCTTTCTTT. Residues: CASSGGGNTEAFF.

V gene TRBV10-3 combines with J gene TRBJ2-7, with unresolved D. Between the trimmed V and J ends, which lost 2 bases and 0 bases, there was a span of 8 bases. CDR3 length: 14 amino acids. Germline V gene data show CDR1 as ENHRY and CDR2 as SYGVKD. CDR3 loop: CAISETSNSYEQYF. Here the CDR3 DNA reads TGTGCCATCAGTGAGACAAGTAACTCCTACGAGCAGTACTTC.

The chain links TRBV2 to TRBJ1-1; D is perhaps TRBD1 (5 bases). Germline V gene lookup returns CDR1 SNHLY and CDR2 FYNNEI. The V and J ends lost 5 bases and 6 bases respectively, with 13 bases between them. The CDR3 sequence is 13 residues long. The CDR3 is CASSTGPGSEAFF. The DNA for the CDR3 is TGTGCCAGCAGTACAGGCCCGGGGTCTGAAGCTTTCTTT.

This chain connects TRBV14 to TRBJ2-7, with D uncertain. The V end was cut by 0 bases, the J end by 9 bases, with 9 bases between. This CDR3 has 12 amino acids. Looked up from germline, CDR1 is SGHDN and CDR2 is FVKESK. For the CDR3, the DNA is TGTGCCAGCAGCCAAGATAGAGAAGGGCAGTACTTC. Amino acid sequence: CASSQDREGQYF.

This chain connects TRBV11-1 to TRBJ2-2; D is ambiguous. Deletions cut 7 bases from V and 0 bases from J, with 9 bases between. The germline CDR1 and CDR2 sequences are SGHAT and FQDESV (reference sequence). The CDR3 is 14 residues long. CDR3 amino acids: CASIGGSNTGELFF. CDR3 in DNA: TGTGCCAGCATCGGCGGATCGAACACCGGGGAGCTGTTTTTT. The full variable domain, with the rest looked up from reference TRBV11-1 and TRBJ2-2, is EAEVAQSPRYKITEKSQAVAFWCDPISGHATLYWYRQILGQGPELLVQFQDESVVDDSQLPKDRFSAERLKGVDSTLKIQPAELGDSAMYLCASIGGSNTGELFFGEGSRLTVL.

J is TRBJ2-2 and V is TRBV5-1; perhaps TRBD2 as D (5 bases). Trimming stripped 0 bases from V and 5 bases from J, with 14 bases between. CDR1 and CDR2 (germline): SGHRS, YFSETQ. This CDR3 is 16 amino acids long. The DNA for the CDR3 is TGCGCCAGCAGCTTGGCCTGGGGAGTGTTGACCGGGGAGCTGTTTTTT. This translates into CASSLAWGVLTGELFF.

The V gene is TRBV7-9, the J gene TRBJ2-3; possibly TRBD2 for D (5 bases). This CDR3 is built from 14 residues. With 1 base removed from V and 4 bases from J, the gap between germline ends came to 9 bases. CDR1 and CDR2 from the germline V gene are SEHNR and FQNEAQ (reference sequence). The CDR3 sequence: CASSLGAGADTQYF. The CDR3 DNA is TGTGCCAGCAGCTTAGGTGCGGGCGCAGATACGCAGTATTTT.

CDR3 loop: CASSESTDTQYF. CDR3 nucleotides: TGTGCCAGCAGTGAAAGCACAGATACGCAGTATTTT. This chain joins TRBV7-2 and TRBJ2-3; D gene uncertain. CDR3 length: 12 residues. The V gene lost 6 bases and the J gene lost 0 bases, with 4 bases spanning the gap. Per the germline V gene, CDR1 is SGHTA and CDR2 is FQGNSA.

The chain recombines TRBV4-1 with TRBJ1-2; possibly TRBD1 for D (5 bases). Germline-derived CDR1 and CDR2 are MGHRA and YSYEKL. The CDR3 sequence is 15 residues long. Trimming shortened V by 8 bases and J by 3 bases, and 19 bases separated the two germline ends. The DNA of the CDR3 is TGCGCCAGCGAAGTCTGGGTCGGGGGGGACTATGGCTACACCTTC. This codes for CASEVWVGGDYGYTF.

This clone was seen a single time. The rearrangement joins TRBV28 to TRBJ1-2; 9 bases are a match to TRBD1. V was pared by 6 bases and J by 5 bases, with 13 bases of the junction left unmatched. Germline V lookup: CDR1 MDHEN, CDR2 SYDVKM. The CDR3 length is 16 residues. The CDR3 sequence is CASSPPTGGVMYGYTF. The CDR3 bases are TGTGCCAGCAGCCCTCCCACAGGGGGCGTTATGTATGGCTACACCTTC.

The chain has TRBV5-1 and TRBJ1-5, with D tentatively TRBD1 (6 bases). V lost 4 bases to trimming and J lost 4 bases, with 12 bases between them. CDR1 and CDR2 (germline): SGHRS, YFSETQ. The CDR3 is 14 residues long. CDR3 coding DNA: TGCGCCAGCAGCATGGGGGGGGCAAATCAGCCCCAGCATTTT. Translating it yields CASSMGGANQPQHF.

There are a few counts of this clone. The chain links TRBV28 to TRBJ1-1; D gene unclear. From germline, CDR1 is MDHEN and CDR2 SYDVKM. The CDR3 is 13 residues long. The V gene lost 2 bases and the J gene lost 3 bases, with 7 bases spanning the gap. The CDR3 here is CASSLASYTEAFF. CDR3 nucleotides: TGTGCCAGCAGTTTAGCCAGTTACACTGAAGCTTTCTTT.

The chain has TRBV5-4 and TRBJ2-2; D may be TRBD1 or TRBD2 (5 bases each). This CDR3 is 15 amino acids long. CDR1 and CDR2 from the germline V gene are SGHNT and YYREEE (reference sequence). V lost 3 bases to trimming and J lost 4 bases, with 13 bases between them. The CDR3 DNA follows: TGTGCCAGCAGCTCGGGACGGGATACCACCGGGGAGCTGTTTTTT. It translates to CASSSGRDTTGELFF.

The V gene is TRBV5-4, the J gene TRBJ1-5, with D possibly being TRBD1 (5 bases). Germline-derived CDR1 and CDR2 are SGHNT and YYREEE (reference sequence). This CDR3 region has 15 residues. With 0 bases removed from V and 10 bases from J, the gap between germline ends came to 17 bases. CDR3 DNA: TGTGCCAGCAGCTTGGCCAGCAGGGTGAGGGCCCCCCAGCATTTT. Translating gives CASSLASRVRAPQHF.

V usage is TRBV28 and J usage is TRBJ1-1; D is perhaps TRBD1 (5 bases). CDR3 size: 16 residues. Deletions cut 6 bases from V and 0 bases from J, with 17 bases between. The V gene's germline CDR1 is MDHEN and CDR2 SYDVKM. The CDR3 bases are TGTGCCAGCAGAAATACGGGACTCCAAATGAACACTGAAGCTTTCTTT. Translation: CASRNTGLQMNTEAFF.

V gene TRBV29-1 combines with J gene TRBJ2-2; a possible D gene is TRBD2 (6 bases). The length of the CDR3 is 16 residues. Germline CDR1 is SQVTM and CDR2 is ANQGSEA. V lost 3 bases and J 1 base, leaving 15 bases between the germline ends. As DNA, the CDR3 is TGCAGCGTTGATGCCGGGCCGGGGGAGAACACCGGGGAGCTGTTTTTT. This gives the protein CSVDAGPGENTGELFF.